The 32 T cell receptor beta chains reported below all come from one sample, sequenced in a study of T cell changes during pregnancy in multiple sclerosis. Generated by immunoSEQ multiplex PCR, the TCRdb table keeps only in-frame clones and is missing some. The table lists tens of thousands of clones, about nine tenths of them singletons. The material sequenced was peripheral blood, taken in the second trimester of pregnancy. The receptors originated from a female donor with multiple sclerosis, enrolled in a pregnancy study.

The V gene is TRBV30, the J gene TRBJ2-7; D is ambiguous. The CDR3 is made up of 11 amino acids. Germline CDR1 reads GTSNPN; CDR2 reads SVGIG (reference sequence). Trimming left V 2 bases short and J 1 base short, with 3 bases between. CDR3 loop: CAWSLSYEQYF. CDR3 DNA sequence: TGTGCCTGGAGTCTTTCCTACGAGCAGTACTTC.

The CDR3 reads CASRSGGWANVLTF. CDR3 nucleotides: TGTGCCAGCAGGTCAGGGGGGTGGGCCAACGTCCTGACTTTC. This chain joins TRBV11-2 and TRBJ2-6, with a weak D call TRBD1 (7 bases). Germline CDR1 is SGHAT and CDR2 is FQNNGV. The length of the CDR3 is 14 residues. V lost 6 bases to trimming and J lost 5 bases, with 11 bases between them.

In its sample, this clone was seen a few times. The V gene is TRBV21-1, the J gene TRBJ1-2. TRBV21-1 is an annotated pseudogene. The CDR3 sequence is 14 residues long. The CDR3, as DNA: TGTGCCAGCAGCAAGGGCAGGGAGGTCTATGGCTACACCTTC. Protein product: CASSKGREVYGYTF.

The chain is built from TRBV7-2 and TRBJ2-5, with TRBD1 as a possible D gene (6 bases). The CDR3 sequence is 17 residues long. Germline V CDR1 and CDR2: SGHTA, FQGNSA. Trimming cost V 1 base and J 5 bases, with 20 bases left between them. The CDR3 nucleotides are TGTGCCAGCAGCTTAGTACGAGGGGGAGATAGCATGGAGACCCAGTACTTC. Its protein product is CASSLVRGGDSMETQYF.

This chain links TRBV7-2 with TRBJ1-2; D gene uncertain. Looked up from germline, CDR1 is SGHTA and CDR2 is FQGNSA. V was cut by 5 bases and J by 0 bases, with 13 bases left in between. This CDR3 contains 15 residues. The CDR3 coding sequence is TGTGCCAGCAGCCCGGGTCCGGGTCCTAACTATGGCTACACCTTC. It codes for CASSPGPGPNYGYTF. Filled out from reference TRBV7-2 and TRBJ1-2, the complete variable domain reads GAGVSQSPSNKVTEKGKDVELRCDPISGHTALYWYRQSLGQGLEFLIYFQGNSAPDKSGLPSDRFSAERTGGSVSTLTIQRTQQEDSAVYLCASSPGPGPNYGYTFGSGTRLTVV.

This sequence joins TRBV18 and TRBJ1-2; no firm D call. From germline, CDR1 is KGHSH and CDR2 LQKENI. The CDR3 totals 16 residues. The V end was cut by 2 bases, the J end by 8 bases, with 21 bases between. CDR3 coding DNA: TGTGCCAGCTCACCAGAATCACCGCTGGCCCATTCGGGCTACACCTTC. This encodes CASSPESPLAHSGYTF.

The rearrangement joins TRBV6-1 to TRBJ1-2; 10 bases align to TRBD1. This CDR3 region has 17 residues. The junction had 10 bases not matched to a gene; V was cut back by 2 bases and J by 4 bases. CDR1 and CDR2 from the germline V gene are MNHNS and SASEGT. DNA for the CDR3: TGTGCCAGCAGTGAATTCGACAGGGGGCGTGAGGGCTATGGCTACACCTTC. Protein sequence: CASSEFDRGREGYGYTF.

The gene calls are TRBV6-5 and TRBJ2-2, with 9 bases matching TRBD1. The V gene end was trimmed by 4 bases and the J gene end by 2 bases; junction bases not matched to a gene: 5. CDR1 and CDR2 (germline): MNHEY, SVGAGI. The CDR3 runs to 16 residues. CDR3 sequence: CASSLDTGGNTGELFF. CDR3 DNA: TGTGCCAGCAGTTTAGATACAGGGGGCAACACCGGGGAGCTGTTTTTT.

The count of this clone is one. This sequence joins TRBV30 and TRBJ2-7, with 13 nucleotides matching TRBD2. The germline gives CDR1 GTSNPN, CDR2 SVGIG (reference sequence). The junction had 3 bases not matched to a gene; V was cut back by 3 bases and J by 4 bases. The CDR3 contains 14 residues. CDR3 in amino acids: CAWRLAGGKYEQYF. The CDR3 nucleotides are TGTGCCTGGAGACTAGCGGGAGGGAAGTACGAGCAGTACTTC.

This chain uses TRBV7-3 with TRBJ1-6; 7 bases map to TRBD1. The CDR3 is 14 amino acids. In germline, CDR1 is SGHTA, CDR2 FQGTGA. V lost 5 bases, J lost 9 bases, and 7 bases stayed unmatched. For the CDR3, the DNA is TGTGCCAGCAGCCCGGGACAGAGAAGTTCACCCCTCCACTTT. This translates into CASSPGQRSSPLHF.

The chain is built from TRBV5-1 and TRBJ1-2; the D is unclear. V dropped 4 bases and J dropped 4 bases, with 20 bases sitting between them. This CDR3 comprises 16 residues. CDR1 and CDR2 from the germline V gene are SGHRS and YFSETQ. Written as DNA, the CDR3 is TGCGCCAGCAGCACCCTCCCTTCTGACAATTTCTATGGCTACACCTTC. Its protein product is CASSTLPSDNFYGYTF.

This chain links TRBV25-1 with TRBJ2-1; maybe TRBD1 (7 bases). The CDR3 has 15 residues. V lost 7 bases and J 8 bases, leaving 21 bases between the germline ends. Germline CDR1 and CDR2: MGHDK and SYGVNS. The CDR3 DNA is TGTGCCAGCACCAATTCGGAGGAGGGGGCGGATGAGCAGTTCTTC. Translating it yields CASTNSEEGADEQFF. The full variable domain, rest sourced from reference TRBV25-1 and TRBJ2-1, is EADIYQTPRYLVIGTGKKITLECSQTMGHDKMYWYQQDPGMELHLIHYSYGVNSTEKGDLSSESTVSRIRTEHFPLTLESARPSHTSQYLCASTNSEEGADEQFFGPGTRLTVL.

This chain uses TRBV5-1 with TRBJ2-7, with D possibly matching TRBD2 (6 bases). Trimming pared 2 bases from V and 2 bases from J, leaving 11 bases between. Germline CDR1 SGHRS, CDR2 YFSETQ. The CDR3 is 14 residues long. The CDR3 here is CASSFSSETYEQYF. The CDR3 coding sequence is TGCGCCAGCAGCTTTTCTAGCGAGACCTACGAGCAGTACTTC.

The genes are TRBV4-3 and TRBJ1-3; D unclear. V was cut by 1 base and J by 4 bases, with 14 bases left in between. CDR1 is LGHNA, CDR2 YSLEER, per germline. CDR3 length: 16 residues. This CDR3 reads CASSQVAPGAGNTIYF. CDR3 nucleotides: TGCGCCAGCAGCCAAGTTGCCCCAGGCGCGGGAAACACCATATATTTT.

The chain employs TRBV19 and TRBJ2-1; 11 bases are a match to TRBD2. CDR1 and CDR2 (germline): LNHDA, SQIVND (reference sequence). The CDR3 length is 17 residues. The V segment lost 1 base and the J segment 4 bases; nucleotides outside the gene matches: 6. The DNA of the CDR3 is TGTGCCAGTAGTATAGGTTCCGGGACTAGCGGATACAATGAGCAGTTCTTC. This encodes CASSIGSGTSGYNEQFF.

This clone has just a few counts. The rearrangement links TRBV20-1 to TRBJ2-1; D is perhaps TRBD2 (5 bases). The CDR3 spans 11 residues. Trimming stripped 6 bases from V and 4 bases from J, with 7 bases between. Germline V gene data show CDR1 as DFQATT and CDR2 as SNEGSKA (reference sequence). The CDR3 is CSARGYNEQFF. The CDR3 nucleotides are TGCAGTGCACGAGGGTACAATGAGCAGTTCTTC.

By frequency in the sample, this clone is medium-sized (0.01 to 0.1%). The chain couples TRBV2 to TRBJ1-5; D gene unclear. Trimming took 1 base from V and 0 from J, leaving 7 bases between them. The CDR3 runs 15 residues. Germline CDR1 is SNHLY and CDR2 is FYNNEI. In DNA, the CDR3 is TGTGCCAGCAGTGAAGGAGACTATAGCAATCAGCCCCAGCATTTT. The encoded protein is CASSEGDYSNQPQHF.

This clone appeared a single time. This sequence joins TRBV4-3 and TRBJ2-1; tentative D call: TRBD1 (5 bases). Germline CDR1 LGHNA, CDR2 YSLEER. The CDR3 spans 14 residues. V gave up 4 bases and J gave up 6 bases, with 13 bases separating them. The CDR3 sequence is CASSLGGALNEQFF. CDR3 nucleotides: TGCGCCAGCAGCCTAGGTGGGGCGCTCAATGAGCAGTTCTTC.

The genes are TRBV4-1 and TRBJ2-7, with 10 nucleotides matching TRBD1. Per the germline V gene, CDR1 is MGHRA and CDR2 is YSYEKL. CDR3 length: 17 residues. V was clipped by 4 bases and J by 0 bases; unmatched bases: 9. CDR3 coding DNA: TGCGCCAGCAGCCCCGGGCTCCGGGACAGGGGCTCCTACGAGCAGTACTTC. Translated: CASSPGLRDRGSYEQYF.

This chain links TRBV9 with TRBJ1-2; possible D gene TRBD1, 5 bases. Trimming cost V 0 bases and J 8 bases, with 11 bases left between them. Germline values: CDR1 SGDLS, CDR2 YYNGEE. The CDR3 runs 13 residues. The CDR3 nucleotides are TGTGCCAGCAGCGTAGCTGAGACAGCAGGCTACACCTTC. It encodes CASSVAETAGYTF.

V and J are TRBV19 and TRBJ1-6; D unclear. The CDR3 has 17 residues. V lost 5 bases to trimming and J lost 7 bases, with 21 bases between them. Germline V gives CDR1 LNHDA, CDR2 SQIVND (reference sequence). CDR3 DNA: TGTGCCAGTAGTCCCCTAAGTTCCCGAGGAGGCAATTCACCCCTCCACTTT. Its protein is CASSPLSSRGGNSPLHF. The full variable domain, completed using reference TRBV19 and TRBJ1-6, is DGGITQSPKYLFRKEGQNVTLSCEQNLNHDAMYWYRQDPGQGLRLIYYSQIVNDFQKGDIAEGYSVSREKKESFPLTVTSAQKNPTAFYLCASSPLSSRGGNSPLHFGNGTRLTVT.

The CDR3 loop reads CSVAGQVNTEAFF. CDR3 sequence (DNA): TGCAGCGTTGCAGGGCAGGTGAACACTGAAGCTTTCTTT. The V call is TRBV29-1, the J call TRBJ1-1, with TRBD1 as a possible D gene (5 bases). The CDR3 is made up of 13 amino acids. The V and J ends lost 4 bases and 0 bases respectively, with 9 bases between them. In germline, CDR1 is SQVTM, CDR2 ANQGSEA.

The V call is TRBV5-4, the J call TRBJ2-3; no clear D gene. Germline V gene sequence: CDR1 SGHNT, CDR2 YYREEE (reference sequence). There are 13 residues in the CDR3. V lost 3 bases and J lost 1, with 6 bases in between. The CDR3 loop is CASSSPGTDTQYF. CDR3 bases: TGTGCCAGCAGCTCGCCGGGCACAGATACGCAGTATTTT.

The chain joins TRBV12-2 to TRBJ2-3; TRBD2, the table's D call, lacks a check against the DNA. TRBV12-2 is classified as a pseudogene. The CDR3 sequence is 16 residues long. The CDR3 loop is CASRSVLAGSTDTQYF. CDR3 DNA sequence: TGTGCAAGTCGCTCAGTACTAGCGGGCAGCACAGATACGCAGTATTTT.

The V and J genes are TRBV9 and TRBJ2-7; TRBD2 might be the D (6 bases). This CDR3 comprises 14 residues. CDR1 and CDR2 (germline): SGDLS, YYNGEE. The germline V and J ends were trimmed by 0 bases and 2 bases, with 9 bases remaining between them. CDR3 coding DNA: TGTGCCAGCAGCGTAGCGGGAGAGACCTACGAGCAGTACTTC. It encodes CASSVAGETYEQYF. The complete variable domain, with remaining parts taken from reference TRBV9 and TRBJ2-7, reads DSGVTQTPKHLITATGQRVTLRCSPRSGDLSVYWYQQSLDQGLQFLIQYYNGEERAKGNILERFSAQQFPDLHSELNLSSLELGDSALYFCASSVAGETYEQYFGPGTRLTVT.

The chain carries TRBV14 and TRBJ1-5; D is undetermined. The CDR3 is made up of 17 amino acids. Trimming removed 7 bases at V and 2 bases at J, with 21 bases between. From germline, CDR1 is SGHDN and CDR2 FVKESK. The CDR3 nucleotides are TGTGCCAGCATCGAGGGAGGTAGGCCCCGGGGCAATCAGCCCCAGCATTTT. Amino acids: CASIEGGRPRGNQPQHF.

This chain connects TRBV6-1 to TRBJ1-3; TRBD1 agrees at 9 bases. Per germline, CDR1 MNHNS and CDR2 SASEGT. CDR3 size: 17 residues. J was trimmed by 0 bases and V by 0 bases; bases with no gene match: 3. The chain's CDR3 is CASSEALQGASGNTIYF. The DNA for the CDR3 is TGTGCCAGCAGTGAAGCCCTACAGGGGGCCTCTGGAAACACCATATATTTT.

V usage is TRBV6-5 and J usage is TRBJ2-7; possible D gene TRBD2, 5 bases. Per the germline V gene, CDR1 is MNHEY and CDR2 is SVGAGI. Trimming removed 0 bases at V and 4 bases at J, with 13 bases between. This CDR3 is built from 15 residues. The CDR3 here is CASSYSGEGWYEQYF. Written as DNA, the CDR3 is TGTGCCAGCAGTTACTCCGGGGAAGGCTGGTACGAGCAGTACTTC.

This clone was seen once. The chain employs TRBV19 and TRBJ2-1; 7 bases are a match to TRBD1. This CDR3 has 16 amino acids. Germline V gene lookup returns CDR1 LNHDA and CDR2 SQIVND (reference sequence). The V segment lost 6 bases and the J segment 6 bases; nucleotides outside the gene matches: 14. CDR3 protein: CASSRSRTGVINEQFF. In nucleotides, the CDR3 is TGTGCCAGTAGCCGGTCGAGGACAGGCGTAATCAATGAGCAGTTCTTC. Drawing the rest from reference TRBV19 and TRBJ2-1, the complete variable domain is DGGITQSPKYLFRKEGQNVTLSCEQNLNHDAMYWYRQDPGQGLRLIYYSQIVNDFQKGDIAEGYSVSREKKESFPLTVTSAQKNPTAFYLCASSRSRTGVINEQFFGPGTRLTVL.

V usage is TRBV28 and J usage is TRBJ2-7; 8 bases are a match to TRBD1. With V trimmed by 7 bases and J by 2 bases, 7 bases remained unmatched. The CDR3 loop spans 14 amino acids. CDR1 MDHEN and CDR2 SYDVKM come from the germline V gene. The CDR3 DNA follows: TGTGCCAGCATGGTGGGACAGGACCCCTACGAGCAGTACTTC. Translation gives CASMVGQDPYEQYF.

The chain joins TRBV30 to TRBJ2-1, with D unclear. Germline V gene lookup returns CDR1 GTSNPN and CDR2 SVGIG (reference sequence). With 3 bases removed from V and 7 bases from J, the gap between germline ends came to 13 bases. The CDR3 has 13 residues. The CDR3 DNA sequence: TGTGCCTGGAGCTTCCAGGATTTGAATGAGCAGTTCTTC. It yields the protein CAWSFQDLNEQFF.

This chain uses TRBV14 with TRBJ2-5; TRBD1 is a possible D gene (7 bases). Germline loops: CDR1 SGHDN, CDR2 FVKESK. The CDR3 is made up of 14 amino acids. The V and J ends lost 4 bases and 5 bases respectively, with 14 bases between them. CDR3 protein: CASSPRTGGETQYF. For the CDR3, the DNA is TGTGCCAGCAGCCCAAGGACAGGAGGGGAGACCCAGTACTTC.